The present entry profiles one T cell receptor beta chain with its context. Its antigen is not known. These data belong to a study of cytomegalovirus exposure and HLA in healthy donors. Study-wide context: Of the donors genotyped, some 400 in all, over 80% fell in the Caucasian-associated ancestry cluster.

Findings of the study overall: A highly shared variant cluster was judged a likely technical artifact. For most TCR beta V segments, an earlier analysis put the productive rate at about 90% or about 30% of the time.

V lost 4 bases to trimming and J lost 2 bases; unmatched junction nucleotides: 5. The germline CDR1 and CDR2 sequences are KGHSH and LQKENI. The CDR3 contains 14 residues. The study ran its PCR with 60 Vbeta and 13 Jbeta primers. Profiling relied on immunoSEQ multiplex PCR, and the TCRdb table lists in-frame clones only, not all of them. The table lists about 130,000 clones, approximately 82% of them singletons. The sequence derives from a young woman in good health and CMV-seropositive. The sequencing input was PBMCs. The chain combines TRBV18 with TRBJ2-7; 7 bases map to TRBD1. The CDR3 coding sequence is TGTGCCAGCTCACTTCGACAGGGTGCCTACGAGCAGTACTTC. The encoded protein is CASSLRQGAYEQYF.